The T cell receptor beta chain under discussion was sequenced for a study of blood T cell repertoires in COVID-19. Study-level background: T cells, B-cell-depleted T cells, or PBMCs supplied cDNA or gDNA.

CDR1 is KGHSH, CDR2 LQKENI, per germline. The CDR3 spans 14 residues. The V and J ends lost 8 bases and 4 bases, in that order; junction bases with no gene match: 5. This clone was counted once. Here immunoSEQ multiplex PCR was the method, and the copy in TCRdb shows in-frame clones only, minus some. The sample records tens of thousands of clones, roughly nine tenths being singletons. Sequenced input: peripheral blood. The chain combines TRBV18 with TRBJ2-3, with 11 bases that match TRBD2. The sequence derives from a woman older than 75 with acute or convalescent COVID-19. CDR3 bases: TGTGCCAGCGAACTAGCGGGGGAGGCAGATACGCAGTATTTT. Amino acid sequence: CASELAGEADTQYF.